These 30 T cell receptor beta chains were all obtained from the same sample, sequenced in a study of T cell responses to AZD1222 COVID-19 vaccine. This table comes from immunoSEQ multiplex PCR, and its TCRdb copy is limited to in-frame clones, with some not included. The data hold around 250,000 clones, with 93% observed a single time. The specimen comprised peripheral blood, sampled on day 0 of AZD1222 vaccination. All receptors derive from an adult in good health.

The chain uses TRBV6-5 and TRBJ2-2; D might be TRBD1 (6 bases). The CDR3 totals 12 residues. Trimming removed 5 bases at V and 7 bases at J, with 8 bases between. Germline CDR1 and CDR2: MNHEY and SVGAGI. CDR3 sequence: CASSQGYGELFF. The CDR3 DNA sequence: TGTGCCAGCAGTCAGGGGTACGGGGAGCTGTTTTTT.

This sequence joins TRBV7-8 and TRBJ2-7; D unresolved. Germline assignment: CDR1 SGHVS and CDR2 FQNEAQ. Between the trimmed V and J ends, which lost 5 bases and 3 bases, there was a span of 17 bases. The CDR3 is made up of 15 amino acids. The CDR3: CASSPGDIPIYEQYF. DNA of the CDR3: TGTGCCAGCAGCCCCGGCGACATCCCCATCTACGAGCAGTACTTC.

V usage is TRBV4-2 and J usage is TRBJ2-7; D not resolved. CDR3 length: 15 amino acids. V lost 2 bases to trimming and J lost 2 bases, with 13 bases between them. The germline gives CDR1 LGHNA, CDR2 YNFKEQ. This chain's CDR3 is CASSQNVADPYEQYF. CDR3 DNA: TGTGCCAGCAGCCAAAACGTGGCGGACCCCTACGAGCAGTACTTC.

This clone came up once. The V and J genes are TRBV7-8 and TRBJ1-5, with D hard to call. Trimming removed 1 base from V and 8 bases from J, with 12 bases in between. CDR1 is SGHVS and CDR2 is FQNEAQ in the germline V gene. This CDR3 has 14 amino acids. Here the CDR3 DNA reads TGTGCCAGCAGCTTAGGGACGGGGTGGGAGCCCCAGCATTTT. Translated: CASSLGTGWEPQHF.

The gene calls are TRBV30 and TRBJ2-3; perhaps D is TRBD1 or TRBD2 (5 bases each). The germline CDR1 and CDR2 sequences are GTSNPN and SVGIG (reference sequence). The CDR3 is 14 amino acids. Deletions cut 7 bases from V and 5 bases from J, with 19 bases between. The chain's CDR3 is CASDRVRDVDTQYF. The CDR3 DNA follows: TGTGCCTCTGACCGGGTCAGGGACGTAGATACGCAGTATTTT.

V and J are TRBV7-2 and TRBJ2-4; perhaps D is TRBD1 or TRBD2 (7 bases each). There are 15 residues in the CDR3. The germline gives CDR1 SGHTA, CDR2 FQGNSA. V lost 5 bases to trimming and J lost 1 base, with 12 bases between them. The CDR3: CASSQGGAAKNIQYF. CDR3 DNA sequence: TGTGCCAGCAGCCAGGGGGGGGCGGCCAAAAACATTCAGTACTTC.

The V and J genes are TRBV7-8 and TRBJ2-7; TRBD2 matches at 10 bases. The V gene end was trimmed by 5 bases and the J gene end by 2 bases; junction bases not matched to a gene: 12. Germline CDR1 SGHVS, CDR2 FQNEAQ. This CDR3 contains 17 residues. Here the CDR3 DNA reads TGTGCCAGCAGCCGACCTCCTAGCGGGAGACGGACCTACGAGCAGTACTTC. Translated: CASSRPPSGRRTYEQYF.

This chain uses TRBV19 with TRBJ2-1; TRBD1 matches at 10 bases. Losses at the gene ends were 5 bases for V and 4 bases for J; bases not matched to a gene: 5. CDR3 length: 15 residues. The germline V gene has CDR1 LNHDA and CDR2 SQIVND (reference sequence). The CDR3 DNA follows: TGTGCCAGTAGTGAGGACAGGGGGGGATACAATGAGCAGTTCTTC. As protein: CASSEDRGGYNEQFF.

This clone showed up just a few times. The V and J genes are TRBV19 and TRBJ1-2; D unresolved. CDR3 length: 14 residues. Germline V gene lookup returns CDR1 LNHDA and CDR2 SQIVND (reference sequence). V lost 3 bases and J 5 bases, leaving 13 bases between the germline ends. This CDR3 is CASSMGRTSYGYTF. For the CDR3, the DNA is TGTGCCAGTAGTATGGGCAGGACGTCTTATGGCTACACCTTC.

This chain joins TRBV3-1 (or the pseudogene TRBV3-2) and TRBJ2-2; D remains unclear. Germline CDR1 and CDR2: LGHDT and YNNKEL (reference sequence). The CDR3 loop spans 15 amino acids. V was cut by 1 base and J by 5 bases, with 11 bases left in between. Here the CDR3 DNA reads TGTGCCAGCAGCCAAGTATGGTCTGCGACCGGGGAGCTGTTTTTT. It encodes CASSQVWSATGELFF.

The chain combines TRBV24-1 with TRBJ2-2, with 7 bases matching TRBD2. V lost 12 bases and J lost 3; bases outside the gene matches: 12. CDR1 is KGHDR and CDR2 is SFDVKD in the germline V gene. CDR3 length: 15 amino acids. CDR3 sequence reads: CAAGPSGDHTGELFF. The CDR3 nucleotides are TGTGCCGCCGGCCCGAGCGGGGACCACACCGGGGAGCTGTTTTTT.

The gene calls are TRBV19 and TRBJ2-4; maybe TRBD2 (5 bases). CDR1 is LNHDA, CDR2 SQIVND, per germline (reference sequence). Trimming left V 0 bases short and J 9 bases short, with 18 bases between. CDR3 size: 16 residues. CDR3: CASSIDPRRRSGIQYF. In DNA, the CDR3 is TGTGCCAGTAGTATAGATCCGAGGCGGAGGTCGGGCATTCAGTACTTC.

The chain carries TRBV2 and TRBJ1-3; possibly TRBD1 for D (5 bases). V was shortened by 1 base and J by 9 bases, with 16 bases between the two germline ends. The germline CDR1 and CDR2 sequences are SNHLY and FYNNEI. This CDR3 is 15 amino acids long. As DNA, the CDR3 is TGTGCCAGCAGTGAAGGCGGAGGGGTGATCGGCACCATATATTTT. This sequence encodes CASSEGGGVIGTIYF.

This rearrangement joins TRBV9 to TRBJ2-5, with 8 bases aligning to TRBD1. The germline V gene encodes CDR1 SGDLS and CDR2 YYNGEE. After removal of 0 bases from V and 5 bases from J, the junction contained 3 bases not matched to a gene. CDR3 size: 14 residues. CDR3 sequence: CASSVGTGFETQYF. CDR3 DNA: TGTGCCAGCAGCGTAGGGACAGGGTTCGAGACCCAGTACTTC. Drawing the rest from reference TRBV9 and TRBJ2-5, the complete variable domain is DSGVTQTPKHLITATGQRVTLRCSPRSGDLSVYWYQQSLDQGLQFLIQYYNGEERAKGNILERFSAQQFPDLHSELNLSSLELGDSALYFCASSVGTGFETQYFGPGTRLLVL.

The chain links TRBV18 to TRBJ2-2, with no clear D. Germline-derived CDR1 and CDR2 are KGHSH and LQKENI. Trimming cost V 3 bases and J 1 base, with 12 bases left between them. There are 16 residues in the CDR3. Here the CDR3 reads CASSPRRVRNTGELFF. The CDR3 region has the DNA TGTGCCAGCTCACCTCGTAGGGTTCGGAACACCGGGGAGCTGTTTTTT.

The genes are TRBV7-9 and TRBJ2-1; perhaps TRBD1 as D (6 bases). The CDR3 runs to 13 residues. The V gene lost 4 bases and the J gene lost 13 bases, with 17 bases spanning the gap. Germline CDR1 and CDR2: SEHNR and FQNEAQ (reference sequence). The CDR3 loop reads CASSWGTPREQFF. The CDR3 region has the DNA TGTGCCAGCAGCTGGGGGACACCGAGGGAACAGTTCTTC.

This clone appeared once. The chain is built from TRBV18 and TRBJ1-2; D call uncertain. Germline CDR1 KGHSH, CDR2 LQKENI. CDR3 length: 15 residues. V lost 2 bases to trimming and J lost 3 bases, with 13 bases between them. The CDR3 here is CASSPRGNRDYGYTF. The CDR3 region has the DNA TGTGCCAGCTCACCAAGAGGGAATAGGGACTATGGCTACACCTTC. The whole variable domain, filled in from reference TRBV18 and TRBJ1-2, reads NAGVMQNPRHLVRRRGQEARLRCSPMKGHSHVYWYRQLPEEGLKFMVYLQKENIIDESGMPKERFSAEFPKEGPSILRIQQVVRGDSAAYFCASSPRGNRDYGYTFGSGTRLTVV.

This clone appeared a few times. This chain links TRBV6-5 with TRBJ1-4; no clear D gene. The CDR3 loop spans 13 amino acids. Trimming removed 0 bases from V and 10 bases from J, with 9 bases in between. CDR1 and CDR2 from the germline V gene are MNHEY and SVGAGI. The CDR3 nucleotides read TGTGCCAGCAGTTACTCCAGGCAAGGAAAACTGTTTTTT. Its protein is CASSYSRQGKLFF.

This rearrangement joins TRBV19 to TRBJ2-3; maybe TRBD2 (5 bases). This CDR3 is built from 14 residues. The germline gives CDR1 LNHDA, CDR2 SQIVND (reference sequence). Between the trimmed V and J ends, which lost 5 bases and 11 bases, there was a span of 20 bases. The CDR3 region is CASSAERTRARQYF. Written as DNA, the CDR3 is TGTGCCAGTAGTGCGGAGAGGACTCGCGCCAGGCAGTATTTT.

The V gene is TRBV4-2, the J gene TRBJ1-5; TRBD1 might be the D (5 bases). This CDR3 region has 13 residues. Trimming pared 5 bases from V and 6 bases from J, leaving 11 bases between. Germline-derived CDR1 and CDR2 are LGHNA and YNFKEQ. Written as DNA, the CDR3 is TGTGCCAGCAGCGAACAGGTATCTCAGCCCCAGCATTTT. Its protein product is CASSEQVSQPQHF.

This chain connects TRBV28 to TRBJ2-7, with 7 positions matching TRBD2. The CDR3 length is 14 residues. J gave up 2 bases and V 2 bases, and 3 bases lay outside the gene matches. Germline CDR1 MDHEN, CDR2 SYDVKM. The DNA for the CDR3 is TGTGCCAGCAGTTTAGCTAGCGGAACCTACGAGCAGTACTTC. Residues: CASSLASGTYEQYF.

The V and J genes are TRBV27 and TRBJ1-2; possibly TRBD1 for D (5 bases). V gave up 0 bases and J gave up 5 bases, with 7 bases separating them. CDR1 and CDR2 (germline): MNHEY, SMNVEV (reference sequence). This CDR3 contains 13 residues. Here the CDR3 DNA reads TGTGCCAGCAGTTTATCGGGGCAGTATGGCTACACCTTC. This encodes CASSLSGQYGYTF.

V usage is TRBV5-1 and J usage is TRBJ1-1, with 7 bases matching TRBD1. This CDR3 has 13 amino acids. Trimming cost V 2 bases and J 5 bases; bases outside gene matches: 3. From germline, CDR1 is SGHRS and CDR2 YFSETQ. The CDR3 region is CASSFEGATEAFF. CDR3 DNA: TGCGCCAGCAGCTTTGAGGGGGCGACTGAAGCTTTCTTT.

This chain uses TRBV18 with TRBJ1-1, with D possibly TRBD1 on 6 matching bases. Germline CDR1 and CDR2: KGHSH and LQKENI. This CDR3 has 17 amino acids. Trimming took off 2 bases at V and 1 base at J, with 17 bases between the two ends. The CDR3 here is CASSPAPMTGPNTEAFF. The CDR3, as DNA: TGTGCCAGCTCACCAGCCCCCATGACAGGCCCGAACACTGAAGCTTTCTTT.

This clone was counted only a few times. The V and J genes are TRBV18 and TRBJ1-3; D is ambiguous. CDR1 is KGHSH and CDR2 is LQKENI in the germline V gene. The CDR3 sequence is 12 residues long. Deletions cut 3 bases from V and 8 bases from J, with 8 bases between. In DNA form, the CDR3 reads TGTGCCAGCTCACCGAATGGGGACACCATATATTTT. Translation gives CASSPNGDTIYF.

The CDR3 loop is CASSSLYEQYF. The CDR3 DNA follows: TGTGCCAGCAGTTCCCTCTACGAGCAGTACTTC. The chain uses TRBV6-5 and TRBJ2-7; D gene ambiguous. From germline, CDR1 is MNHEY and CDR2 SVGAGI. The CDR3 is made up of 11 amino acids. Trimming shortened V by 4 bases and J by 3 bases, and 4 bases separated the two germline ends.

The chain uses TRBV9 and TRBJ2-3; possible D gene TRBD1, 6 bases. The V and J ends lost 3 bases and 1 base respectively, with 15 bases between them. Germline V gene sequence: CDR1 SGDLS, CDR2 YYNGEE. This CDR3 contains 16 residues. DNA for the CDR3: TGTGCCAGCAGCGCCAGGGGTAGGGGTGGCACAGATACGCAGTATTTT. Protein product: CASSARGRGGTDTQYF.

This chain joins TRBV28 and TRBJ2-1; 9 positions match TRBD2. This CDR3 has 14 residues. Germline V gene data show CDR1 as MDHEN and CDR2 as SYDVKM. The J segment lost 12 bases and the V segment lost 3 bases, leaving 9 bases of the junction unmatched. This chain's CDR3 is CASSFNWREGGQFF. DNA of the CDR3: TGTGCCAGCAGTTTTAATTGGCGGGAGGGGGGGCAGTTCTTC.

This chain connects TRBV2 to TRBJ2-2; D is uncertain. CDR1 SNHLY and CDR2 FYNNEI come from the germline V gene. With 4 bases removed from V and 5 bases from J, the gap between germline ends came to 11 bases. The CDR3 spans 14 residues. CDR3 residues: CASSVRADTGELFF. CDR3 coding DNA: TGTGCCAGCAGTGTCCGGGCGGATACCGGGGAGCTGTTTTTT.

This clone occurred once. V and J are TRBV10-1 and TRBJ1-5, with D uncertain. There are 14 residues in the CDR3. Trimming pared 3 bases from V and 3 bases from J, leaving 9 bases between. In germline, CDR1 is WNHNN, CDR2 SYGVQD (reference sequence). As DNA, the CDR3 is TGCGCCAGCAGTGACCTCGAGGTCAATCAGCCCCAGCATTTT. Amino acid sequence: CASSDLEVNQPQHF.